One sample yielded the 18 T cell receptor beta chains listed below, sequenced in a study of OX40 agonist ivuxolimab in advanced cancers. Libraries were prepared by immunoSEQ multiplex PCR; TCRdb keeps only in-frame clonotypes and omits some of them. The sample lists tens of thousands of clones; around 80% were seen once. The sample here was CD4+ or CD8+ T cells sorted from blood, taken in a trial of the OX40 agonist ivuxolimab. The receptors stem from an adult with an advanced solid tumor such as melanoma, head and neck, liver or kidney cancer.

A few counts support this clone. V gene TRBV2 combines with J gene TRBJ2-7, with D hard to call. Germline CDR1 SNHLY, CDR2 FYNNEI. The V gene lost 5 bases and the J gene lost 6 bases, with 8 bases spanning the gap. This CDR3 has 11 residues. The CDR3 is CASSLAAEQYF. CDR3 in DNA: TGTGCCAGCAGTTTGGCCGCCGAGCAGTACTTC.

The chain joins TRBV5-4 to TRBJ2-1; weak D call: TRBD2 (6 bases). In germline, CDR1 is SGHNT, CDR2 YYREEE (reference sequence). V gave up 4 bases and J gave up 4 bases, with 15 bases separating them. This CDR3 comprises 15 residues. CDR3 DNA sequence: TGTGCCAGCAGCCTCGAGCATGGGGGGTACAATGAGCAGTTCTTC. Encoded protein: CASSLEHGGYNEQFF.

The CDR3 reads CASSASPSSYNEQFF. The CDR3 nucleotides read TGCGCCAGCAGCGCCAGCCCCAGCTCCTACAATGAGCAGTTCTTC. The rearrangement uses TRBV5-1 and TRBJ2-1; D uncertain. CDR1 is SGHRS and CDR2 is YFSETQ in the germline V gene. The CDR3 extends over 15 amino acids. V shed 4 bases and J shed 0 bases, with 11 bases lying between them.

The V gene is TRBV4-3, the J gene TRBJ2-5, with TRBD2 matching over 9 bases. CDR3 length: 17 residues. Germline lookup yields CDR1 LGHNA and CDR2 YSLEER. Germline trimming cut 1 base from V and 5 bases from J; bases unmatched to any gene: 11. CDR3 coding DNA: TGCGCCAGCAGCCAAGGCGGGGGGGCCTCCTCCAGGGAGACCCAGTACTTC. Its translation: CASSQGGGASSRETQYF.

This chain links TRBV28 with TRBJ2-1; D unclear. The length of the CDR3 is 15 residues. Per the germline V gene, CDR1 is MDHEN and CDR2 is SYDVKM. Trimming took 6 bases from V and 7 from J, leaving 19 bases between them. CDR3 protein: CASSYRSPPRNEQFF. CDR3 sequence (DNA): TGTGCCAGCAGCTACCGGTCTCCCCCGCGGAATGAGCAGTTCTTC.

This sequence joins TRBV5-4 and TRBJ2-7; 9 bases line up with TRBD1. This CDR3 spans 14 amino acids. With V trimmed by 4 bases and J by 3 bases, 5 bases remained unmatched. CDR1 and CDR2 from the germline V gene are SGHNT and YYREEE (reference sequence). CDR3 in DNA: TGTGCCAGCAGCCAACCGGGACAGGGCTACGAGCAGTACTTC. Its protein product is CASSQPGQGYEQYF.

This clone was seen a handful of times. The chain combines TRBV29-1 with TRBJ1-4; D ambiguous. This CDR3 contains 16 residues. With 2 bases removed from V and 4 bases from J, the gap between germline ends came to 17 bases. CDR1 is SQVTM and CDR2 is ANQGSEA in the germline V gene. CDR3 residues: CSVESGSAGGNEKLFF. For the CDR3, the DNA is TGCAGCGTTGAATCTGGCTCGGCGGGAGGTAATGAAAAACTGTTTTTT.

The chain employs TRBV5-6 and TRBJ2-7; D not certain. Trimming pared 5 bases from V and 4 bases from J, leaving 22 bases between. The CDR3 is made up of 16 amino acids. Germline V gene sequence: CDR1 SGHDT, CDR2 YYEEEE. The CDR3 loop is CASRPLREGDPYEQYF. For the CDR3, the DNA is TGTGCCAGCAGGCCCTTAAGGGAAGGCGATCCTTACGAGCAGTACTTC.

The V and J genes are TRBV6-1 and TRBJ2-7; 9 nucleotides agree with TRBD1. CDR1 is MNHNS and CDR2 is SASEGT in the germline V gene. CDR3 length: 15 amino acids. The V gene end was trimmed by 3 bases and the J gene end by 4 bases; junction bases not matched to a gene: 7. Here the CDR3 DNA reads TGTGCCAGCAGTGATGGGACAGGGAGGTCGTACGAGCAGTACTTC. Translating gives CASSDGTGRSYEQYF.

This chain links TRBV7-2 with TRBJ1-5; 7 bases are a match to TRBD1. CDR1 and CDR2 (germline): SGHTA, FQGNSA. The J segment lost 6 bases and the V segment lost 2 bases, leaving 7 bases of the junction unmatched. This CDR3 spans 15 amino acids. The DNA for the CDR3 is TGTGCCAGCAGCTTATTAGGGGGGGACAGTCAGCCCCAGCATTTT. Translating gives CASSLLGGDSQPQHF.

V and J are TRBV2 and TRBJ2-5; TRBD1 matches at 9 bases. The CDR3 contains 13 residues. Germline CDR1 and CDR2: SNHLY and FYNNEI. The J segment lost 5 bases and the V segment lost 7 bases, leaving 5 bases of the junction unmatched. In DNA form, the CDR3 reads TGTGCCAGCACTGGACAGGGGCTTGAGACCCAGTACTTC. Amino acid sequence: CASTGQGLETQYF.

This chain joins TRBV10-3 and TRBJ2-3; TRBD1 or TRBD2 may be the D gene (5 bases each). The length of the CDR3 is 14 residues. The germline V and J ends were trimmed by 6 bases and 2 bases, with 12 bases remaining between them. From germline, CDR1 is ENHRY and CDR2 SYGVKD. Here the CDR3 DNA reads TGTGCCATCAGAAGGGACGGAAACACAGATACGCAGTATTTT. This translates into CAIRRDGNTDTQYF.

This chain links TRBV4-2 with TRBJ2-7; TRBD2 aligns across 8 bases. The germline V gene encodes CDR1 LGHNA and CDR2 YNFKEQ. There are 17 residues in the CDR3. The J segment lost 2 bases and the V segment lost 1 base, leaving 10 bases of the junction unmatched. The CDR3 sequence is CASSQVLDSGEAYEQYF. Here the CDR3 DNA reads TGTGCCAGCAGCCAAGTCTTAGATAGCGGGGAGGCCTACGAGCAGTACTTC.

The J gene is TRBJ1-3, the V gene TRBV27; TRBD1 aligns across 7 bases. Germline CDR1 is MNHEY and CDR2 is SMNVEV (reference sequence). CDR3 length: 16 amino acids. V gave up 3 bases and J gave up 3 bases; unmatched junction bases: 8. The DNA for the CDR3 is TGTGCCAGCAGTTTCCCCGACAGGGAGAATGGAAACACCATATATTTT. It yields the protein CASSFPDRENGNTIYF.

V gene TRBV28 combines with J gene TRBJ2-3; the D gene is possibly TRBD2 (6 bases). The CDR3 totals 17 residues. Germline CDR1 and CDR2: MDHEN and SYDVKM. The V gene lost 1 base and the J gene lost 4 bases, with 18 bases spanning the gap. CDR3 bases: TGTGCCAGCAGTTTATCCGGGACTTCTTCTAGCTCAGATACGCAGTATTTT. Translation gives CASSLSGTSSSSDTQYF.

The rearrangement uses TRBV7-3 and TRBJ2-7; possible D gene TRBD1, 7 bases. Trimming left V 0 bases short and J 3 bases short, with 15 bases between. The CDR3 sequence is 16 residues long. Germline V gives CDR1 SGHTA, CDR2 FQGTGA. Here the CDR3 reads CASSLTGGTENYEQYF. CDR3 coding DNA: TGTGCCAGCAGCTTAACGGGCGGGACAGAAAACTACGAGCAGTACTTC.

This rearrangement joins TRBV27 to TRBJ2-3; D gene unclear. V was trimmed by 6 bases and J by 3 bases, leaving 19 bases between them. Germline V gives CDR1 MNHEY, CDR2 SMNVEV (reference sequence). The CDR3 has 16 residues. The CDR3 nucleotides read TGTGCCAGCAGGGAACTCGGAGAAGTTAGTACAGATACGCAGTATTTT. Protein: CASRELGEVSTDTQYF.

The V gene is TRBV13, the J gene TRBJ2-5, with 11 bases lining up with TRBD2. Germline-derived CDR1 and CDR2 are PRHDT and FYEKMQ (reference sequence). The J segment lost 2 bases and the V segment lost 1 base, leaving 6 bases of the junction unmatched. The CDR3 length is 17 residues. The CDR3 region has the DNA TGTGCCAGCAGCTTAGTAGACCTAGCGGGGGGACAAGAGACCCAGTACTTC. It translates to CASSLVDLAGGQETQYF.